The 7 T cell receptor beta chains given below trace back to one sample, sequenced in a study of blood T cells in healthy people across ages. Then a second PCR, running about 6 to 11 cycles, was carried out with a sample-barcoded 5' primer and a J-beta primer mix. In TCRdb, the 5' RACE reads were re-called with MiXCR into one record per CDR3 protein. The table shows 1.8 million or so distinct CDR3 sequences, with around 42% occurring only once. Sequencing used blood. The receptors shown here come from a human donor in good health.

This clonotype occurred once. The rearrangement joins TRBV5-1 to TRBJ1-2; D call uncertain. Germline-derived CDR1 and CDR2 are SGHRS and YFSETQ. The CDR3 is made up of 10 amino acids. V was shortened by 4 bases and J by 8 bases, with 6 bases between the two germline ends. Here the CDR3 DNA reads TGCGCCAGCAGCCGTGAGGGCTACACCTTC. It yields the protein CASSREGYTF.

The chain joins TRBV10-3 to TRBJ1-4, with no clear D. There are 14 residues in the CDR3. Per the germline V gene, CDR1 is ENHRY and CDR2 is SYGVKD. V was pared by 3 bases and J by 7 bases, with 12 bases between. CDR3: CAISDPKGSEKLFF. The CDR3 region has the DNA TGTGCCATCAGTGACCCCAAGGGCAGTGAAAAACTGTTTTTT.

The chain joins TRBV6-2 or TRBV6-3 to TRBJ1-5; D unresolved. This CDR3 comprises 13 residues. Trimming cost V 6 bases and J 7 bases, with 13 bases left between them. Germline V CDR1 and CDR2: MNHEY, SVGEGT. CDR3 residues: CASRPAGYQPQHF. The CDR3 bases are TGTGCCAGCAGACCCGCGGGTTACCAGCCCCAGCATTTT.

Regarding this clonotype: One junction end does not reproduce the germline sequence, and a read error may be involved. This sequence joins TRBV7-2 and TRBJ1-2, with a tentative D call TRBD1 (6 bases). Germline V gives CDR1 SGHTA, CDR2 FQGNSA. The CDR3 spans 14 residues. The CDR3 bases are TGTGCCAGCAGTTTAGGACCCAGGGGAGGCGGCTACACCTTC. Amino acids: CASSLGPRGGGYTF.

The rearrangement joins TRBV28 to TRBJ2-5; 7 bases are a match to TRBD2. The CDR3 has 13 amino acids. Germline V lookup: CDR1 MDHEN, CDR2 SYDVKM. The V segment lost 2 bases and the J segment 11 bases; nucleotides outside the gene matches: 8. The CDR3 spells CASSLRPPREQYF. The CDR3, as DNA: TGTGCCAGCAGTTTAAGACCCCCGCGGGAGCAGTACTTC.

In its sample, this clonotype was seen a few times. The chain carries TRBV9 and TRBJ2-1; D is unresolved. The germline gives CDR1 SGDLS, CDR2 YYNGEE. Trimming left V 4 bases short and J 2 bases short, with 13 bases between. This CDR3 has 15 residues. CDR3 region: CASSKVGTPYNEQFF. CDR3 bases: TGTGCCAGCAGCAAGGTCGGTACCCCCTACAATGAGCAGTTCTTC.

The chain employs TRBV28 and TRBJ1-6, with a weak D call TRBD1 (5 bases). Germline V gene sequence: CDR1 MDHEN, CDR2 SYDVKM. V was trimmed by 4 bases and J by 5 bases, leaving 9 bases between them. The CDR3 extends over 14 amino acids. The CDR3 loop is CASSSGSHNSPLHF. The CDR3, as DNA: TGTGCCAGCAGTTCAGGGTCTCATAATTCACCCCTCCACTTT. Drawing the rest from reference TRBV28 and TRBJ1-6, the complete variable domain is DVKVTQSSRYLVKRTGEKVFLECVQDMDHENMFWYRQDPGLGLRLIYFSYDVKMKEKGDIPEGYSVSREKKERFSLILESASTNQTSMYLCASSSGSHNSPLHFGNGTRLTVT.